The source of this T cell receptor (beta chain) is a study of blood T cell repertoires in COVID-19. Study context: From the United States, Italy and Spain came samples of acute and convalescent COVID-19. T cells, B-cell-depleted T cells, or PBMCs provided the cDNA or gDNA that served as material.

In the original analysis: Amplification of reference gene primers was used by the study to estimate nucleated cell counts. Sequencing was performed with immunoSEQ multiplex PCR; in TCRdb, only in-frame clones are kept and a portion is missing. V and J calls and clone size come straight from that table; D and trimming were deduced from the DNA. The repertoire holds tens of thousands of clones, 92% seen once, with about 31% in the top ten. Germline V lookup: CDR1 DFQATT, CDR2 SNEGSKA (reference sequence). This CDR3 is built from 10 residues. Losses at the gene ends were 5 bases for V and 10 bases for J; bases not matched to a gene: 5.

Source material: peripheral blood. The rearrangement joins TRBV20-1 to TRBJ2-7, with 7 bases fitting TRBD1. This TCR came from a man in his sixties or seventies with active COVID-19. CDR3 sequence reads: CSAFTGDQYF. The CDR3 nucleotides read TGCAGTGCTTTTACAGGGGACCAGTACTTC.